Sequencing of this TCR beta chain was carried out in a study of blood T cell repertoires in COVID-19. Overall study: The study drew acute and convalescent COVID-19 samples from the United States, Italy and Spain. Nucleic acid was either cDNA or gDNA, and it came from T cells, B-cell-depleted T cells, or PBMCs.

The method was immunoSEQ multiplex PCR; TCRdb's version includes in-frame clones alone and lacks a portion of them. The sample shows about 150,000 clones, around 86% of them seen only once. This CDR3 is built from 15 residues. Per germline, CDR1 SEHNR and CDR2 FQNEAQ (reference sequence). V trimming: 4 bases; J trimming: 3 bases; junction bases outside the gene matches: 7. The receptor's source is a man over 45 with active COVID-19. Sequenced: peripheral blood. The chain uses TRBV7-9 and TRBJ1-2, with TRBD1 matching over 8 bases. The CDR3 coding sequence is TGTGCCAGCAGCTACACAGGGGGTTGGGACTATGGCTACACCTTC. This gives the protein CASSYTGGWDYGYTF.